Listed below are T cell receptor beta chains from one sample, sequenced in a study of cytomegalovirus exposure and HLA in healthy donors. Using immunoSEQ multiplex PCR, the repertoire was profiled, and TCRdb retains in-frame clones only, with some absent. Of 140,000 or so clones detected, approximately 57% appear once; the ten largest clones hold 1.8%. The specimen sequenced was PBMCs. The receptors were gathered from a male donor in good health and CMV-seronegative. The CDR3 runs from the conserved cysteine through the conserved F or W. The D gene is left open where the match is weak. Where a row states a size, it is once, few, many or the class of an expanded clone; other rows omit it.

V	J	D	size	DNA	CDR3
TRBV18	TRBJ2-7	.	.	TGTGCCAGCTCAGGTCCGGACAGCTATATCCACAAGCAGTACTTC	CASSGPDSYIHKQYF
TRBV30	TRBJ1-5	.	.	TGTGCCTGGAGGGGCACCACTGAGAATCAGCCCCAGCATTTT	CAWRGTTENQPQHF
TRBV7-2	TRBJ2-4	.	few	TGTGCCAGCAGCTTAGCGGGGAGCGACATTCAGTACTTC	CASSLAGSDIQYF
TRBV18	TRBJ2-3	.	.	TGTGCCAGCTCACCCCCTAGGCGGGTTAGCACAGATACGCAGTATTTT	CASSPPRRVSTDTQYF
TRBV7-9	TRBJ2-1	TRBD2	few	TGTTCCAGCAGCTCTAGCGGGGCCAACAATGAGCAGTTCTTC	CSSSSSGANNEQFF
TRBV7-9	TRBJ2-3	.	.	TGTGCCAGCAGCCCAAGCAGGGCGGCCACAGATACGCAGTATTTT	CASSPSRAATDTQYF
TRBV13	TRBJ2-5	TRBD2	.	TGTGCCAGCAGCCTAGGGACTAGCTCAAAGGCAGGGGAGACCCAGTACTTC	CASSLGTSSKAGETQYF
TRBV7-3	TRBJ2-7	TRBD1	.	TGTGCCAGCAGCCTAGACAGGGTTGGGAACGAGCAGTACTTC	CASSLDRVGNEQYF
TRBV29-1	TRBJ1-5	.	.	TGCAGCGTCGCTGACAGCAATAGCAATCAGCCCCAGCATTTT	CSVADSNSNQPQHF
TRBV28	TRBJ2-7	.	.	TGTGCCAGCAGTCCCTTTATTAGCACCTACGAGCAGTACTTC	CASSPFISTYEQYF
TRBV6-1	TRBJ2-2	TRBD1	.	TGTGCCAGCAGTGAAAGGGGGCCGGACACCGGGGAGCTGTTTTTT	CASSERGPDTGELFF
TRBV7-2	TRBJ2-1	TRBD2	.	TGTGCCAGCAGCTCTACCGGGACTAGGTTTTCAAGGCAGTTCTTC	CASSSTGTRFSRQFF
TRBV19	TRBJ2-5	.	.	TGTGCCAGTAGTATGGGGAGCCTCGCCCAAGAGACCCAGTACTTC	CASSMGSLAQETQYF
TRBV6-6	TRBJ1-5	.	.	TGTGCCAGCAGTTACTCTTCCCTCGCCTACAATCAGCCCCAGCATTTT	CASSYSSLAYNQPQHF
TRBV7-6	TRBJ1-4	.	.	TGTGCCAGCAGCTTAGGGCGGGACAATGAAAAACTGTTTTTT	CASSLGRDNEKLFF
TRBV28	TRBJ2-2	.	.	TGTGCCATCGCAGACAGTTACACCGGGGAGCTGTTTTTT	CAIADSYTGELFF
TRBV19	TRBJ2-1	.	.	TGTGCCAGTATTAATCCGGGCTACAATGAGCAGTTCTTC	CASINPGYNEQFF
TRBV18	TRBJ2-3	.	once	TGTGCCAGCGCCCAGCCGGGACATCGGACAGATACGCAGTATTTT	CASAQPGHRTDTQYF
TRBV11-3	TRBJ1-5	.	.	TGTGCCAGCAGCTTAGATAGCGCAGGCAATCAGCCCCAGCATTTT	CASSLDSAGNQPQHF
TRBV29-1	TRBJ2-1	TRBD2	.	TGCAGCGGGTCGGGGGGGAGTTCCTACAATGAGCAGTTCTTC	CSGSGGSSYNEQFF
TRBV7-9	TRBJ2-2	.	few	TGTGCCAGCAGCTTAGCTCCGGGGACCGGGGAGCTGTTTTTT	CASSLAPGTGELFF
TRBV7-8	TRBJ2-3	TRBD2	.	TGTGCCAGCAAATTAGGAGTAGCGGGGGGTCTTACTAGCACAGATACGCAGTATTTT	CASKLGVAGGLTSTDTQYF
TRBV5-1	TRBJ2-7	.	.	TGCGCCAGCAGCGAGGGGGTATACGAGCAGTACTTC	CASSEGVYEQYF
TRBV11-2	TRBJ1-2	TRBD1	.	TGTGCCAGCAGCTTAGGGACAGGGCCATATACTAACTATGGCTACACCTTC	CASSLGTGPYTNYGYTF
TRBV7-8	TRBJ1-4	TRBD1	.	TGTGCCAGCAGTCACCGCCAAGGGACAGGGGTACCCGGTAATGAAAAACTGTTTTTT	CASSHRQGTGVPGNEKLFF
TRBV30	TRBJ2-3	.	.	TGTGCCTGGAGTACAGCCACAGATACGCAGTATTTT	CAWSTATDTQYF
TRBV14	TRBJ2-7	.	.	TGTGCCAGCAGCCAAGTTAAATGGTCGGGAAAGCAGTACTTC	CASSQVKWSGKQYF
TRBV4-3	TRBJ2-7	.	.	TGCGCCAGCAGCCCATGGTTAGAGTTGAGCTCCTACGAGCAGTACTTC	CASSPWLELSSYEQYF
TRBV5-1	TRBJ2-3	.	.	TGCGCCAGCAGTCCACAGCCTTCTAGCACAGATACGCAGTATTTT	CASSPQPSSTDTQYF
TRBV30	TRBJ2-6	TRBD2	.	TGTGCCTGGAGTGTACGAATAGCGGGGAACTCTGGGGCCAACGTCCTGACTTTC	CAWSVRIAGNSGANVLTF
TRBV30	TRBJ2-7	.	.	TGTGCCTGGAGTGATGGGGCGTCATCCGAGCAGTACTTC	CAWSDGASSEQYF
TRBV10-3	TRBJ1-5	.	.	TGTGCCATCAGTGAGTCCCAGGGTGGAAGCAATCAGCCCCAGCATTTT	CAISESQGGSNQPQHF
TRBV6-6	TRBJ1-2	TRBD1	.	TGTGCCAGCAGTTACACAGGGGGCAAGGATGGCTACACCTTC	CASSYTGGKDGYTF
TRBV5-1	TRBJ1-2	TRBD1	.	TGCGCCAGCAGCTGGACAGGGGGAAACTATGGCTACACCTTC	CASSWTGGNYGYTF
TRBV28	TRBJ1-2	.	.	TGTGCCAGCACAAAAAACCCCACAAGCAGGCTCTATGGCTACACCTTC	CASTKNPTSRLYGYTF
TRBV7-9	TRBJ1-1	TRBD1	.	TGTGCCAGCAGCTCAGGGACAGGGTTGAACACTGAAGCTTTCTTT	CASSSGTGLNTEAFF
TRBV13	TRBJ2-4	.	once	TGTGCCAGCAGCGCCCTCGGGGTGGGGGCCAAAAACATTCAGTACTTC	CASSALGVGAKNIQYF
TRBV7-9	TRBJ2-7	TRBD1	.	TGTGCCAGCAGCCGACCGACAGGGGGCCACTACGAGCAGTACTTC	CASSRPTGGHYEQYF
TRBV30	TRBJ2-1	.	once	TGTGCCTGGAGTGTCGGAGACAATGAGCAGTTCTTC	CAWSVGDNEQFF
TRBV6-6	TRBJ1-1	.	few	TGTGCCAGCACCCTTCGGGGGAGAGGGACTGAAGCTTTCTTT	CASTLRGRGTEAFF
TRBV7-9	TRBJ2-7	TRBD1	few	TGTGCCAGCAGCTTAGCACAGGGGGCGGTAGAGCAGTACTTC	CASSLAQGAVEQYF
TRBV5-1	TRBJ1-3	.	.	TGCGCCAGCAGCTTGGCCCCCTTGTCCGGAAACACCATATATTTT	CASSLAPLSGNTIYF
TRBV5-1	TRBJ2-1	TRBD2	.	TGCGCCAGCAGCCCGACTAGCGGAGGCTACAATGAGCAGTTCTTC	CASSPTSGGYNEQFF
TRBV6-6	TRBJ1-2	.	few	TGTGCCAGCAGTTACTCCTCTGGGGCGGGAGGCTACACCTTC	CASSYSSGAGGYTF
TRBV13	TRBJ2-1	.	.	TGTGCCAGCAGCGTAGACGGGAATTACAATGAGCAGTTCTTC	CASSVDGNYNEQFF
TRBV18	TRBJ1-2	.	.	TGTGCCAGCTCACCACGGTTCGGAGCTATAAACTATGGCTACACCTTC	CASSPRFGAINYGYTF
TRBV5-1	TRBJ2-3	TRBD2	.	TGCGCCAGCAGCGTGGGACTAGCGGGGCCAGATACGCAGTATTTT	CASSVGLAGPDTQYF
TRBV5-1	TRBJ2-2	.	.	TGCGCCAGCAGCTTGGTTGGGCCGAACACCGGGGAGCTGTTTTTT	CASSLVGPNTGELFF
TRBV6-1	TRBJ1-1	.	.	TGTGCCAGCAGTGAGGACAGTGACTACACTGAAGCTTTCTTT	CASSEDSDYTEAFF
TRBV5-6	TRBJ1-2	TRBD1	.	TGTGCCAGCAGCCCGGACAGGGGGGAGCCGTGGTATGGCTACACCTTC	CASSPDRGEPWYGYTF
TRBV27	TRBJ2-7	TRBD2	.	TGTGCCAGCAGTTACGGGGGGGCCTGGGACGAGCAGTACTTC	CASSYGGAWDEQYF
TRBV19	TRBJ1-6	.	.	TGTGCCAGCGATCGGGGAGAATATAATTCACCCCTCCACTTT	CASDRGEYNSPLHF
TRBV7-2	TRBJ2-7	.	.	TGTGCCAGCAGCTTTTCTTTCGAGCAGTACTTC	CASSFSFEQYF
TRBV7-2	TRBJ1-4	TRBD1	.	TGTGCCAGCAGCTTAGAACAGGGGGAATATGAAAAACTGTTTTTT	CASSLEQGEYEKLFF
TRBV28	TRBJ2-2	.	.	TGTGCCAGCAGTCCCCCCCGACAGGACGGGGAGCTGTTTTTT	CASSPPRQDGELFF
TRBV9	TRBJ1-3	.	.	TGTGCCAGCAGCACAAGTGGCTTGGGAAACACCATATATTTT	CASSTSGLGNTIYF
TRBV10-2	TRBJ2-3	.	.	TGCGCCAGCAGTGACCAACAACAGGGTTCAGATACGCAGTATTTT	CASSDQQQGSDTQYF
TRBV19	TRBJ2-7	.	.	TGTGCCAGTAGTATAGTACACAGCAGATACGAGCAGTACTTC	CASSIVHSRYEQYF
TRBV28	TRBJ2-3	TRBD2	.	TGTGCCAGCAGTCCAGTTAGCGGGCCCACTTACGGTACGCAGTATTTT	CASSPVSGPTYGTQYF